This entry lists 25 T cell receptor beta chains sequenced from one sample in a study of OX40 agonist ivuxolimab in advanced cancers. Sequencing was performed with immunoSEQ multiplex PCR; in TCRdb, only in-frame clones are kept and a portion is missing. The data show about 43,000 clones, 75% to 90% seen once. The specimen was CD4+ or CD8+ T cells sorted from blood, collected in a trial of the OX40 agonist ivuxolimab. These receptor sequences come from an adult with an advanced solid tumor such as melanoma, head and neck, liver or kidney cancer.

Only a few counts were recorded for this clone. The chain joins TRBV7-2 to TRBJ1-1; the D is unclear. The V gene lost 0 bases and the J gene lost 1 base, with 6 bases spanning the gap. CDR1 and CDR2 from the germline V gene are SGHTA and FQGNSA. This CDR3 comprises 14 residues. This chain's CDR3 is CASSLAAPNTEAFF. For the CDR3, the DNA is TGTGCCAGCAGCTTAGCAGCTCCGAACACTGAAGCTTTCTTT.

The CDR3 is CASSPKIASTEAFF. CDR3 nucleotides: TGTGCCAGCAGCCCAAAGATCGCGAGCACTGAAGCTTTCTTT. This chain connects TRBV7-1 to TRBJ1-1; D is undetermined. TRBV7-1 is given ORF status, its function remaining uncertain. With 5 bases removed from V and 4 bases from J, the gap between germline ends came to 14 bases. This CDR3 is 14 amino acids long.

The gene calls are TRBV7-9 and TRBJ2-1; 9 bases match TRBD2. The length of the CDR3 is 15 residues. The V gene end was trimmed by 8 bases and the J gene end by 1 base; junction bases not matched to a gene: 6. Per germline, CDR1 SEHNR and CDR2 FQNEAQ (reference sequence). The CDR3 DNA sequence: TGTGCCAGCCCCGAGCGGGAGGTTTCCTACAATGAGCAGTTCTTC. Protein product: CASPEREVSYNEQFF.

The chain recombines TRBV19 with TRBJ1-1; D is perhaps TRBD1 (5 bases). Trimming left V 6 bases short and J 1 base short, with 12 bases between. This CDR3 is 14 amino acids long. CDR1 is LNHDA, CDR2 SQIVND, per germline (reference sequence). This chain's CDR3 is CASSRDSWNTEAFF. For the CDR3, the DNA is TGTGCCAGTAGCCGGGACTCCTGGAACACTGAAGCTTTCTTT.

The V call is TRBV7-9, the J call TRBJ2-3, with D possibly TRBD2 on 5 matching bases. Germline V gene lookup returns CDR1 SEHNR and CDR2 FQNEAQ (reference sequence). Trimming pared 3 bases from V and 0 bases from J, leaving 10 bases between. The CDR3 extends over 15 amino acids. CDR3 nucleotides: TGTGCCAGCAGCTTCATAAGCGGTAGCACAGATACGCAGTATTTT. Translating gives CASSFISGSTDTQYF.

The rearrangement uses TRBV13 and TRBJ1-1, with D hard to call. In germline, CDR1 is PRHDT, CDR2 FYEKMQ (reference sequence). The CDR3 spans 12 residues. Deletions cut 8 bases from V and 5 bases from J, with 12 bases between. The CDR3 sequence: CASPGGLTEAFF. The CDR3, as DNA: TGTGCCAGCCCTGGAGGGCTGACTGAAGCTTTCTTT.

Here the CDR3 reads CASRPNPRGNTEAFF. In DNA, the CDR3 is TGTGCCAGCAGACCCAACCCCAGGGGAAACACTGAAGCTTTCTTT. This chain uses TRBV7-6 with TRBJ1-1, with D perhaps matching TRBD1 (6 bases). This CDR3 is 15 amino acids long. V was clipped by 6 bases and J by 2 bases, with 16 bases between them. The germline gives CDR1 SGHVS, CDR2 FNYEAQ.

The CDR3 nucleotides are TGTGCCAGCAGTTTTAGCTCCTCCTACAATGAGCAGTTCTTC. Translating gives CASSFSSSYNEQFF. The chain joins TRBV27 to TRBJ2-1; no clear D gene. CDR1 MNHEY and CDR2 SMNVEV come from the germline V gene (reference sequence). V was trimmed by 3 bases and J by 0 bases, leaving 6 bases between them. This CDR3 is built from 14 residues.

The genes are TRBV21-1 and TRBJ2-7; the table's D call, TRBD2, has no DNA check behind it. TRBV21-1 is classified as a pseudogene. This CDR3 spans 13 amino acids. The CDR3 is CASTRRGVGEQYV. The CDR3 bases are TGTGCCAGCACTCGACGGGGGGTGGGCGAGCAGTACGTC.

The CDR3 reads CASSVDLSSFYEQYF. DNA for the CDR3: TGTGCCAGCAGCGTAGATCTTAGTTCCTTTTACGAGCAGTACTTC. This chain links TRBV9 with TRBJ2-7; D not resolved. From germline, CDR1 is SGDLS and CDR2 YYNGEE. V lost 0 bases and J 4 bases, leaving 14 bases between the germline ends. This CDR3 contains 15 residues.

The V call is TRBV9, the J call TRBJ2-3; 9 bases match TRBD2. This CDR3 is 15 amino acids long. The J segment lost 4 bases and the V segment lost 3 bases, leaving 6 bases of the junction unmatched. In germline, CDR1 is SGDLS, CDR2 YYNGEE. The CDR3, as DNA: TGTGCCAGCAGCGGCGGCGGGAGGGCCCCAGATACGCAGTATTTT. Translated, it gives CASSGGGRAPDTQYF.

This chain uses TRBV19 with TRBJ1-1; no definite D call. The germline CDR1 and CDR2 sequences are LNHDA and SQIVND (reference sequence). Trimming removed 5 bases from V and 4 bases from J, with 8 bases in between. The length of the CDR3 is 12 residues. This CDR3 is CASSPLGTEAFF. The CDR3, as DNA: TGTGCCAGTAGTCCCCTTGGCACTGAAGCTTTCTTT.

V gene TRBV27 combines with J gene TRBJ2-7; D gene ambiguous. CDR1 and CDR2 from the germline V gene are MNHEY and SMNVEV (reference sequence). There are 11 residues in the CDR3. Trimming stripped 3 bases from V and 7 bases from J, with 7 bases between. Written as DNA, the CDR3 is TGTGCCAGCAGTTTTGCGGCGGAGCAGTACTTC. Amino acid sequence: CASSFAAEQYF.

This chain uses TRBV30 with TRBJ2-7; D may correspond to TRBD1 or TRBD2 (5 bases each). CDR1 and CDR2 from the germline V gene are GTSNPN and SVGIG (reference sequence). The CDR3 length is 18 residues. V shed 0 bases and J shed 0 bases, with 21 bases lying between them. For the CDR3, the DNA is TGTGCCTGGAGTGTACAGGAGGAAAGGGCCGATAACTCCTACGAGCAGTACTTC. Translating it yields CAWSVQEERADNSYEQYF.

The V gene is TRBV23-1, the J gene TRBJ1-4, with D uncertain. TRBV23-1 is known as an ORF, though its function is uncertain. V gave up 4 bases and J gave up 7 bases, with 7 bases separating them. This CDR3 spans 12 amino acids. The CDR3 region is CASSPSGEKLFF. The CDR3 nucleotides are TGCGCCAGCAGTCCGTCAGGTGAAAAACTGTTTTTT.

This clone was observed a single time. The J gene is TRBJ1-2, the V gene TRBV14; D is uncertain. CDR3 length equals 13 residues. V was pared by 3 bases and J by 1 base, with 6 bases between. Per germline, CDR1 SGHDN and CDR2 FVKESK. The CDR3 DNA is TGTGCCAGCAGCCAGTTAGATAACTATGGCTACACCTTC. Amino acids: CASSQLDNYGYTF.

This chain joins TRBV7-9 and TRBJ2-3, with D maybe TRBD2 (5 bases). Looked up from germline, CDR1 is SEHNR and CDR2 is FQNEAQ (reference sequence). The CDR3 contains 13 residues. Trimming pared 1 base from V and 10 bases from J, leaving 12 bases between. The CDR3 loop is CASSLGTPSAQYF. The CDR3 DNA is TGTGCCAGCAGCTTAGGGACTCCCAGCGCGCAGTATTTT.

The chain couples TRBV9 to TRBJ2-7; weak D call: TRBD2 (6 bases). V was pared by 3 bases and J by 3 bases, with 13 bases between. The CDR3 has 14 amino acids. Germline CDR1 and CDR2: SGDLS and YYNGEE. CDR3 sequence reads: CASSAGGGHYEQYF. CDR3 in DNA: TGTGCCAGCAGCGCCGGGGGTGGACACTACGAGCAGTACTTC. The variable domain in full, completed from reference TRBV9 and TRBJ2-7, reads DSGVTQTPKHLITATGQRVTLRCSPRSGDLSVYWYQQSLDQGLQFLIQYYNGEERAKGNILERFSAQQFPDLHSELNLSSLELGDSALYFCASSAGGGHYEQYFGPGTRLTVT.

The chain has TRBV6-5 and TRBJ2-3; D uncertain. CDR3 size: 14 residues. V lost 6 bases and J 2 bases, leaving 12 bases between the germline ends. Germline V lookup: CDR1 MNHEY, CDR2 SVGAGI. The CDR3 sequence is CASSLTTLTDTQYF. The CDR3 DNA reads TGTGCCAGCAGCCTGACGACCCTCACAGATACGCAGTATTTT.

The chain carries TRBV27 and TRBJ2-1; unclear D gene. V was shortened by 5 bases and J by 5 bases, with 13 bases between the two germline ends. The CDR3 is 14 amino acids. The germline V gene encodes CDR1 MNHEY and CDR2 SMNVEV (reference sequence). The CDR3 coding sequence is TGTGCCAGCAGTGCCGGAACTACCCACAATGAGCAGTTCTTC. This translates into CASSAGTTHNEQFF.

The chain recombines TRBV28 with TRBJ1-1; D unresolved. The CDR3 is 12 amino acids. The V end lost 3 bases, the J end lost 5 bases, and 7 bases lay between the germline ends. CDR1 is MDHEN, CDR2 SYDVKM, per germline. CDR3 sequence reads: CASSLRVTEAFF. The CDR3, as DNA: TGTGCCAGCAGTTTGAGGGTAACTGAAGCTTTCTTT.

This chain links TRBV27 with TRBJ2-3; D may be TRBD1 (6 bases). Germline CDR1 and CDR2: MNHEY and SMNVEV (reference sequence). Trimming took off 1 base at V and 6 bases at J, with 11 bases between the two ends. The CDR3 sequence is 14 residues long. The CDR3 protein is CASSLYGQGDTQYF. The CDR3 DNA reads TGTGCCAGCAGTTTATATGGGCAGGGGGATACGCAGTATTTT.

The J gene is TRBJ1-6, the V gene TRBV5-6; 8 bases map to TRBD1. The CDR3 has 16 amino acids. V shed 4 bases, J shed 6 bases, and the junction held 9 bases outside the gene matches. CDR1 and CDR2 from the germline V gene are SGHDT and YYEEEE. Written as DNA, the CDR3 is TGTGCCAGCAGCGTCGACAGGGGCCCGGGTAATTCACCCCTCCACTTT. Its protein is CASSVDRGPGNSPLHF. The full variable domain, rest sourced from reference TRBV5-6 and TRBJ1-6, is DAGVTQSPTHLIKTRGQQVTLRCSPKSGHDTVSWYQQALGQGPQFIFQYYEEEERQRGNFPDRFSGHQFPNYSSELNVNALLLGDSALYLCASSVDRGPGNSPLHFGNGTRLTVT.

The chain recombines TRBV6-5 with TRBJ1-1, with no clear D. Germline V CDR1 and CDR2: MNHEY, SVGAGI. The CDR3 spans 15 residues. The germline V and J ends were trimmed by 3 bases and 5 bases, with 16 bases remaining between them. For the CDR3, the DNA is TGTGCCAGCAGTTATGAGCCGGACGATTTTACTGAAGCTTTCTTT. It is translated as CASSYEPDDFTEAFF.

As regards this clone: Relative to the germline gene, one junction end is altered; a read error may explain this. The rearrangement links TRBV6-1 to TRBJ1-1; TRBD1 agrees at 7 bases. Germline V gene sequence: CDR1 MNHNS, CDR2 SASEGT. CDR3 length: 13 amino acids. The CDR3 DNA reads TGTGCCAGTAGTGGGGACAGCCCTAATGAAGCTTTCTTT. Residues: CASSGDSPNEAFF.